The 23 T cell receptor beta chains given below trace back to one sample, sequenced in a study of OX40 agonist ivuxolimab in advanced cancers. Profiling relied on immunoSEQ multiplex PCR, and the TCRdb table lists in-frame clones only, not all of them. Found here are under 150,000 clones, 90% of them singletons; the top ten hold about 1.1%. The source material was CD4+ or CD8+ T cells sorted from blood, sampled in a trial of the OX40 agonist ivuxolimab. These TCRs come from an adult with an advanced solid tumor such as melanoma, head and neck, liver or kidney cancer.

The CDR3 coding sequence is TGTGCCAGCAGGAAAGTAGCGGGAGGGGAGACCCAGTACTTC. This codes for CASRKVAGGETQYF. The J gene is TRBJ2-5, the V gene TRBV28; TRBD2 aligns across 11 bases. From germline, CDR1 is MDHEN and CDR2 SYDVKM. Germline trimming cut 6 bases from V and 5 bases from J; bases unmatched to any gene: 5. The CDR3 sequence is 14 residues long.

The chain recombines TRBV18 with TRBJ2-1; TRBD2 aligns across 9 bases. Trimming removed 0 bases from V and 7 bases from J; junction bases left unmatched: 7. The germline V gene has CDR1 KGHSH and CDR2 LQKENI. The CDR3 is made up of 16 amino acids. The CDR3 sequence is CASSPPPAGGMNEQFF. CDR3 nucleotide sequence: TGTGCCAGCTCACCACCGCCAGCGGGAGGAATGAATGAGCAGTTCTTC.

This clone was seen only once. The rearrangement uses TRBV19 and TRBJ2-7; TRBD1 might be the D (6 bases). This CDR3 is built from 15 residues. The germline gives CDR1 LNHDA, CDR2 SQIVND (reference sequence). Trimming pared 5 bases from V and 3 bases from J, leaving 17 bases between. The chain's CDR3 is CASSRRDTTLYEQYF. DNA of the CDR3: TGTGCCAGTAGTCGCCGGGACACCACCCTCTACGAGCAGTACTTC.

The rearrangement links TRBV25-1 to TRBJ2-1; 11 nucleotides align to TRBD2. The CDR3 extends over 18 amino acids. Trimming took 0 bases from V and 6 from J; bases not matched to a gene: 10. CDR1 and CDR2 (germline): MGHDK, SYGVNS. The DNA for the CDR3 is TGTGCCAGCAGTGAATATATTGTTATGACTAGCGGGACCAATGAGCAGTTCTTC. Translated, it gives CASSEYIVMTSGTNEQFF.

V gene TRBV2 combines with J gene TRBJ2-1; D may be TRBD2 (6 bases). The CDR3 runs 14 residues. The V gene lost 3 bases and the J gene lost 5 bases, with 11 bases spanning the gap. CDR1 and CDR2 (germline): SNHLY, FYNNEI. Here the CDR3 DNA reads TGTGCCAGCAGTGAGATAGCGGAAAACAATGAGCAGTTCTTC. Translating it yields CASSEIAENNEQFF.

This rearrangement joins TRBV10-3 to TRBJ1-4, with D possibly TRBD1 on 5 matching bases. There are 13 residues in the CDR3. The V gene's germline CDR1 is ENHRY and CDR2 SYGVKD. Trimming removed 0 bases at V and 7 bases at J, with 6 bases between. DNA of the CDR3: TGTGCCATCAGTGAGTCGACAGCTGAAAAACTGTTTTTT. Translation gives CAISESTAEKLFF.

The gene calls are TRBV29-1 and TRBJ2-2; D is unclear. CDR3 length equals 15 residues. The germline V gene encodes CDR1 SQVTM and CDR2 ANQGSEA. Between the trimmed V and J ends, which lost 6 bases and 0 bases, there was a span of 14 bases. The CDR3 DNA sequence: TGCAGCGTAGTTGAAGGGCGGCCGAACACCGGGGAGCTGTTTTTT. It codes for CSVVEGRPNTGELFF.

This clone was detected only once. V usage is TRBV6-1 and J usage is TRBJ2-4; D is uncertain. The germline CDR1 and CDR2 sequences are MNHNS and SASEGT. This CDR3 contains 16 residues. V lost 2 bases and J 1 base, leaving 12 bases between the germline ends. As DNA, the CDR3 is TGTGCCAGCAGTGAAATAAGTGGATCTGCCAAAAACATTCAGTACTTC. Its translation: CASSEISGSAKNIQYF.

The chain links TRBV10-3 to TRBJ2-5; no definite D call. V was pared by 2 bases and J by 5 bases, with 24 bases between. This CDR3 has 18 amino acids. The germline V gene encodes CDR1 ENHRY and CDR2 SYGVKD. The CDR3 DNA is TGTGCCATCAGTGAGCCCTCAGGAGTTGGACCCGAAGGGGAGACCCAGTACTTC. It yields the protein CAISEPSGVGPEGETQYF.

The V gene is TRBV10-2, the J gene TRBJ1-1; 7 bases agree with TRBD1. There are 12 residues in the CDR3. J lost 7 bases, V lost 7 bases, and 6 bases had no gene match. Germline V gene data show CDR1 as WSHSY and CDR2 as SAAADI. CDR3 protein: CASIDRELEAFF. The DNA for the CDR3 is TGCGCCAGCATTGACAGGGAACTTGAAGCTTTCTTT.

V and J are TRBV7-2 and TRBJ2-7; 9 positions agree with TRBD2. Germline CDR1 and CDR2: SGHTA and FQGNSA. This CDR3 has 16 residues. Trimming cost V 5 bases and J 4 bases; bases outside gene matches: 12. Here the CDR3 DNA reads TGTGCCAGCAGCCCGGCCAATAGCGGGAGTAAATACGAGCAGTACTTC. Its protein product is CASSPANSGSKYEQYF.

This chain connects TRBV27 to TRBJ2-1, with D possibly called TRBD1 or TRBD2 (6 bases each). Trimming stripped 7 bases from V and 6 bases from J, with 13 bases between. Per germline, CDR1 MNHEY and CDR2 SMNVEV (reference sequence). This CDR3 comprises 13 residues. As DNA, the CDR3 is TGTGCCAGCACGGGGGCTTGGACCAATGAGCAGTTCTTC. Translation: CASTGAWTNEQFF.

The chain carries TRBV21-1 and TRBJ2-7; the table gives TRBD2 as D, unverified against the DNA. TRBV21-1 is a recognized pseudogene. The CDR3 extends over 15 amino acids. The CDR3 DNA reads as TGTGCCAGCAGCACTCGGGGAGAGGTGGCCTACGAGCAGTACTTC. Amino acid sequence: CASSTRGEVAYEQYF.

This chain connects TRBV6-1 to TRBJ1-3; D not resolved. Germline CDR1 MNHNS, CDR2 SASEGT. The V gene lost 2 bases and the J gene lost 0 bases, with 8 bases spanning the gap. The length of the CDR3 is 15 residues. Here the CDR3 DNA reads TGTGCCAGCAGTGAAATTGGGAGCTCTGGAAACACCATATATTTT. Translation gives CASSEIGSSGNTIYF.

This chain joins TRBV5-1 and TRBJ2-5, with D possibly being TRBD2 (5 bases). Trimming removed 4 bases from V and 0 bases from J, with 7 bases in between. Germline V CDR1 and CDR2: SGHRS, YFSETQ. The CDR3 totals 13 residues. DNA of the CDR3: TGCGCCAGCAGCGGGCGGGACCAAGAGACCCAGTACTTC. Translating it yields CASSGRDQETQYF.

A single count supports this clone. V and J are TRBV9 and TRBJ2-3, with D hard to call. Germline V gene lookup returns CDR1 SGDLS and CDR2 YYNGEE. The V end was cut by 1 base, the J end by 2 bases, with 11 bases between. This CDR3 has 15 amino acids. As DNA, the CDR3 is TGTGCCAGCAGCGTAATTGGGTCAGCCACAGATACGCAGTATTTT. Translating gives CASSVIGSATDTQYF.

This chain joins TRBV18 and TRBJ2-5; D possibly uses TRBD1 or TRBD2 (5 bases each). The length of the CDR3 is 12 residues. Trimming pared 4 bases from V and 4 bases from J, leaving 7 bases between. Looked up from germline, CDR1 is KGHSH and CDR2 is LQKENI. The CDR3 loop reads CASSRGTETQYF. Written as DNA, the CDR3 is TGTGCCAGCTCACGGGGGACAGAGACCCAGTACTTC.

This chain links TRBV9 with TRBJ2-3, with 12 bases matching TRBD2. Losses at the gene ends were 3 bases for V and 2 bases for J; bases not matched to a gene: 1. This CDR3 comprises 15 residues. The germline V gene encodes CDR1 SGDLS and CDR2 YYNGEE. DNA for the CDR3: TGTGCCAGCAGCGGACTAGCGGGAGACACAGATACGCAGTATTTT. Encoded protein: CASSGLAGDTDTQYF.

The J gene is TRBJ1-5, the V gene TRBV6-6; D gene unclear. The CDR3 has 14 amino acids. Looked up from germline, CDR1 is MNHNY and CDR2 is SVGAGI (reference sequence). V lost 6 bases, J lost 5 bases, and 14 bases lay in between. The CDR3: CASSYASDYQPQHF. The CDR3 DNA reads as TGTGCCAGCAGCTACGCGTCGGATTATCAGCCCCAGCATTTT.

The rearrangement links TRBV29-1 to TRBJ2-7; TRBD2 aligns across 11 bases. The germline V gene encodes CDR1 SQVTM and CDR2 ANQGSEA. The ends lost 7 bases at V and 4 bases at J; junction bases unmatched: 9. This CDR3 has 14 residues. CDR3 sequence: CSAIPGLADYEQYF. CDR3 nucleotide sequence: TGCAGCGCTATTCCGGGACTAGCGGATTACGAGCAGTACTTC.

This clone occurred a few times. This chain uses TRBV6-1 with TRBJ1-4, with unresolved D. The germline CDR1 and CDR2 sequences are MNHNS and SASEGT. Trimming pared 7 bases from V and 8 bases from J, leaving 17 bases between. The CDR3 extends over 14 amino acids. The CDR3 DNA sequence: TGTGCCAGCACGAGCCCTACGGCTAGGGAAAAACTGTTTTTT. Translated: CASTSPTAREKLFF.

The chain joins TRBV15 to TRBJ1-2, with D possibly matching TRBD1 (6 bases). Germline V lookup: CDR1 LNHNV, CDR2 YYDKDF (reference sequence). V was pared by 1 base and J by 5 bases, with 11 bases between. This CDR3 contains 14 residues. In nucleotides, the CDR3 is TGTGCCACCAGCAGAGTGACAAGGGGGTATGGCTACACCTTC. It is translated as CATSRVTRGYGYTF.

A note on this clone: The same CDR3 is also encoded by other DNA sequences in this sample. This chain uses TRBV9 with TRBJ2-1, with TRBD2 matching over 9 bases. The trim removed 0 bases at V and 1 base at J, leaving 2 bases unmatched. The CDR3 is 16 amino acids. Germline V gene lookup returns CDR1 SGDLS and CDR2 YYNGEE. The CDR3 DNA reads TGTGCCAGCAGCGTAGCGGCGGGAGGGTCCTACAATGAGCAGTTCTTC. This gives the protein CASSVAAGGSYNEQFF.